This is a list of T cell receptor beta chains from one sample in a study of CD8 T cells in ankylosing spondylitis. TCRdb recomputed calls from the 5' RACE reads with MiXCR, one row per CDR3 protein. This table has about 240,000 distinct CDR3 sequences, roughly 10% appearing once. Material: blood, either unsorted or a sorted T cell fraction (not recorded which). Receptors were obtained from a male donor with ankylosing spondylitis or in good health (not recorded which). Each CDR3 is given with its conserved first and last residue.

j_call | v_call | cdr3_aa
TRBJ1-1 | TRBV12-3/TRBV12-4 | CASTLRGGGNTEAFF
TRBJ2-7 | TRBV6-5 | CASSYSWDSSYEQYF
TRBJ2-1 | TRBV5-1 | CASSIGWGQEHNEQFF
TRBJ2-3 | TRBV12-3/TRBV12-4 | CASWGPPRTDTQYF
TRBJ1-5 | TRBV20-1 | CSAREGDRAGQPQHF
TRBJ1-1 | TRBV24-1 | CATSDPQGGEAFF
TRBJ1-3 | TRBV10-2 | CASSEFAGTGNTIYF
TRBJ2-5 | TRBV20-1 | CSAREETQYF
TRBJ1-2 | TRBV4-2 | CASSQAQGAGGYTF
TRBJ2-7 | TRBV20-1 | CSASDRTYEQYF
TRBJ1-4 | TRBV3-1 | CASSHRNEKLFF
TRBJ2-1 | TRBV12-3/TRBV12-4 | CASSWDAFGLAAEQFF
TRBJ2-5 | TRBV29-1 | CSVGARETQYF
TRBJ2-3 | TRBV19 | CASSISQGITDTQYF
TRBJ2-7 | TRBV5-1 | CASSLDGYEQYF
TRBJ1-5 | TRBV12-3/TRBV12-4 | CASSLLSGQINQPQHF
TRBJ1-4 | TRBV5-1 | CASSSDVSGEKLFF
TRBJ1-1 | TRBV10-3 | CANSQTGANTEAFF
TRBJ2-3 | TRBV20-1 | CSARPGQGDADTQYF
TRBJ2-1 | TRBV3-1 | CASSQPGGNEQFF
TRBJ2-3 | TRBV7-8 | CASPVPYSGMGPDTQYF
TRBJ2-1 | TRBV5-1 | CASSFSGVRYNEQFF
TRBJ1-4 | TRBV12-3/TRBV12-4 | CASSLVGNEKLFF
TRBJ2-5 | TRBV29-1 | CSVATNRQETQYF
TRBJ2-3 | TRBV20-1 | CSARVAGVPDTQYF
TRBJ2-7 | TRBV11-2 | CASSLDRTEFQYF